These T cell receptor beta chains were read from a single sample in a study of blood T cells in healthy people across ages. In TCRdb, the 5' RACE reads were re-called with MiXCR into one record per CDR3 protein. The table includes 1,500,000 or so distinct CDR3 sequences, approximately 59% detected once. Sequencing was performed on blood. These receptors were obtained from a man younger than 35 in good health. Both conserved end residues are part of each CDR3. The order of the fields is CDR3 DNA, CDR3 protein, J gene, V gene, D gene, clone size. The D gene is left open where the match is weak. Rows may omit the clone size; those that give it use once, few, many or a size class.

cdr3_nt: TGTGCCAGCTCCTACAGGGGGGCTGGCTACACCTTC; cdr3_aa: CASSYRGAGYTF; j_call: TRBJ1-2; v_call: TRBV12-3/TRBV12-4; d_call: TRBD1; clone_size: .
cdr3_nt: TGTGCCAGCAGTGAAACGACTAGCGGGAGCGAGCAGTACTTC; cdr3_aa: CASSETTSGSEQYF; j_call: TRBJ2-7; v_call: TRBV2; d_call: TRBD2; clone_size: .
cdr3_nt: TGTGCCAGCAGTTTATACGGGCGGGATGGCTACACCTTC; cdr3_aa: CASSLYGRDGYTF; j_call: TRBJ1-2; v_call: TRBV12-3/TRBV12-4; d_call: .; clone_size: .
cdr3_nt: TGCGCCAGCGAGGTTGGAGGGTCGAACACTGAAGCTTTCTTT; cdr3_aa: CASEVGGSNTEAFF; j_call: TRBJ1-1; v_call: TRBV5-1; d_call: .; clone_size: once
cdr3_nt: TGTGCCAGTAGTATAAGCGCGGCCCGGGATGAGCAGTTCTTC; cdr3_aa: CASSISAARDEQFF; j_call: TRBJ2-1; v_call: TRBV19; d_call: .; clone_size: .
cdr3_nt: TGCGCCAGCAGCCCACGGGTCGGCCACGGGCAGTACTTC; cdr3_aa: CASSPRVGHGQYF; j_call: TRBJ2-7; v_call: TRBV5-1; d_call: .; clone_size: .
cdr3_nt: TGTGCCAGCAGCGACCCCGGGGGTTTAAGCACAGATACGCAGTATTTT; cdr3_aa: CASSDPGGLSTDTQYF; j_call: TRBJ2-3; v_call: TRBV9; d_call: .; clone_size: .
cdr3_nt: TGCAGTGCCTATCCGGGACAGGGGGCTTCTCAGCCCCAGCATTTT; cdr3_aa: CSAYPGQGASQPQHF; j_call: TRBJ1-5; v_call: TRBV20-1; d_call: TRBD1; clone_size: few
cdr3_nt: TGTGCCAGCAGCGTAGGGGGGACTAGCGTAAAAGAGACCCAGTACTTC; cdr3_aa: CASSVGGTSVKETQYF; j_call: TRBJ2-5; v_call: TRBV9; d_call: TRBD2; clone_size: .
cdr3_nt: TGTGCCAGCAGCACACATCTAGCGGGAGAGGCCTACGAGCAGTACTTC; cdr3_aa: CASSTHLAGEAYEQYF; j_call: TRBJ2-7; v_call: TRBV4-2; d_call: TRBD2; clone_size: .
cdr3_nt: TGTGCCAGCAGTTCAGACAGCAACGGGCGTAACTATGGCTACACCTTC; cdr3_aa: CASSSDSNGRNYGYTF; j_call: TRBJ1-2; v_call: TRBV6-6; d_call: .; clone_size: .
cdr3_nt: TGTGCCAGCAGCCAGCAGGGAGAGTACCAAGAGACCCAGTACTTC; cdr3_aa: CASSQQGEYQETQYF; j_call: TRBJ2-5; v_call: TRBV3-1; d_call: .; clone_size: few
cdr3_nt: TGCAGTGCTAGAGATCCTCAGGGTAGGAACGAGCAGTACTTC; cdr3_aa: CSARDPQGRNEQYF; j_call: TRBJ2-7; v_call: TRBV20-1; d_call: .; clone_size: .
cdr3_nt: TGTGCCAGCACCCCGGGAGTGGGAACAGATACGCAGTATTTT; cdr3_aa: CASTPGVGTDTQYF; j_call: TRBJ2-3; v_call: TRBV9; d_call: .; clone_size: .
cdr3_nt: TGCAGTGCTAGAGATAACGCTAGAGAGACCCAGTACTTC; cdr3_aa: CSARDNARETQYF; j_call: TRBJ2-5; v_call: TRBV20-1; d_call: .; clone_size: .
cdr3_nt: TGCGCCAGCAGCCAAGTCGAGTTGGGGGCTGGGGCCAACGTCCTGACTTTC; cdr3_aa: CASSQVELGAGANVLTF; j_call: TRBJ2-6; v_call: TRBV4-1; d_call: .; clone_size: .
cdr3_nt: TGTGCCAGCAGCGTAGCTAGCTCGGGGGGCACTGAAGCTTTCTTT; cdr3_aa: CASSVASSGGTEAFF; j_call: TRBJ1-1; v_call: TRBV9; d_call: .; clone_size: .
cdr3_nt: TGTGCCAGTAGGCCACGGGATGGGACTGAGGAGCAGTACTTC; cdr3_aa: CASRPRDGTEEQYF; j_call: TRBJ2-7; v_call: TRBV19; d_call: .; clone_size: .
cdr3_nt: TGTGCCAGCAGTTTGGAAAGGTTAAACATTCAGTACTTC; cdr3_aa: CASSLERLNIQYF; j_call: TRBJ2-4; v_call: TRBV12-3/TRBV12-4; d_call: .; clone_size: .
cdr3_nt: TGTGCCAGCAGCTCTCGGGACCAGTTCTACGAGCAGTACTTC; cdr3_aa: CASSSRDQFYEQYF; j_call: TRBJ2-7; v_call: TRBV4-2; d_call: .; clone_size: .
cdr3_nt: TGCAGCCCTTTGGGCAGGGAGAGGGCAGAGACCCAGTACTTC; cdr3_aa: CSPLGRERAETQYF; j_call: TRBJ2-5; v_call: TRBV29-1; d_call: .; clone_size: .
cdr3_nt: TGTGCCAGCAGAGGGGTCGGGACTGCCTATGGCTACACCTTC; cdr3_aa: CASRGVGTAYGYTF; j_call: TRBJ1-2; v_call: TRBV11-2; d_call: .; clone_size: once
cdr3_nt: TGTGCCAGCTCACCACGACAGGGAGACTCCTATAATTCACCCCTCCACTTT; cdr3_aa: CASSPRQGDSYNSPLHF; j_call: TRBJ1-6; v_call: TRBV18; d_call: TRBD1; clone_size: .
cdr3_nt: TGTGCCAGCAGCTTTTTCGGGAGGGCAGTAGATGAGCAGTTCTTC; cdr3_aa: CASSFFGRAVDEQFF; j_call: TRBJ2-1; v_call: TRBV7-9; d_call: TRBD2; clone_size: .
cdr3_nt: TGCAGCGTACCGACAGATTCCTACAATGAGCAGTACTTC; cdr3_aa: CSVPTDSYNEQYF; j_call: TRBJ2-7; v_call: TRBV29-1; d_call: .; clone_size: .
cdr3_nt: TGTGCCAGCACCTTCCTAACAGCATTACCCTACGAGCAGTACTTC; cdr3_aa: CASTFLTALPYEQYF; j_call: TRBJ2-7; v_call: TRBV11-2; d_call: .; clone_size: few
cdr3_nt: TGCGCCAGCAGCCCCCTTTCAGACGTCCTGACTTTC; cdr3_aa: CASSPLSDVLTF; j_call: TRBJ2-6; v_call: TRBV5-1; d_call: .; clone_size: few
cdr3_nt: TGCAGCCTACGGACAGGGAATGGCTACACCTTC; cdr3_aa: CSLRTGNGYTF; j_call: TRBJ1-2; v_call: TRBV29-1; d_call: TRBD1; clone_size: few
cdr3_nt: TGCAGTGCCTTCCAGGGTTACAATGAGCAGTTCTTC; cdr3_aa: CSAFQGYNEQFF; j_call: TRBJ2-1; v_call: TRBV20-1; d_call: .; clone_size: .
cdr3_nt: TGCAGTGCCCAACCCCCTCAGGGGGCCTTTCATGAGCAGTTCTTC; cdr3_aa: CSAQPPQGAFHEQFF; j_call: TRBJ2-1; v_call: TRBV20-1; d_call: TRBD1; clone_size: .
cdr3_nt: TGTGCCAGCAGTGCTTTGGGGGGAGGAACTGAAGCTTTCTTT; cdr3_aa: CASSALGGGTEAFF; j_call: TRBJ1-1; v_call: TRBV25-1; d_call: .; clone_size: few
cdr3_nt: TGTGCCAGCAGGCCACAGGGGTTTTCTGGCGAGCAGTACTTC; cdr3_aa: CASRPQGFSGEQYF; j_call: TRBJ2-7; v_call: TRBV28; d_call: TRBD1; clone_size: once
cdr3_nt: TGCGCCAGCAGCCAAGATTACAGGGGGGGTCCCGCAGATACGCAGTATTTT; cdr3_aa: CASSQDYRGGPADTQYF; j_call: TRBJ2-3; v_call: TRBV4-3; d_call: .; clone_size: .
cdr3_nt: TGTGCCAGCAGTCCAGGACAGGGGACCAACGAGCAGTACTTC; cdr3_aa: CASSPGQGTNEQYF; j_call: TRBJ2-7; v_call: TRBV12-3/TRBV12-4; d_call: TRBD1; clone_size: .
cdr3_nt: TGCAGCGGGACCGGGACTAGCGGATACAATGAGCAGTACTTC; cdr3_aa: CSGTGTSGYNEQYF; j_call: TRBJ2-5; v_call: TRBV29-1; d_call: TRBD2; clone_size: .
cdr3_nt: TGCGCCAGCAGCCCTGGAGGGGGGGTCCGAGATACGCAGTATTTT; cdr3_aa: CASSPGGGVRDTQYF; j_call: TRBJ2-3; v_call: TRBV5-1; d_call: .; clone_size: .
cdr3_nt: TGTGCCATCAGTGACGGGCAGGGTTACTCACCCCTCCACTTT; cdr3_aa: CAISDGQGYSPLHF; j_call: TRBJ1-6; v_call: TRBV10-3; d_call: .; clone_size: few
cdr3_nt: TGTGCCAGCAGCCCGGCCCCCCGTGGGGAGCAGTTCTTC; cdr3_aa: CASSPAPRGEQFF; j_call: TRBJ2-1; v_call: TRBV13; d_call: .; clone_size: once
cdr3_nt: TGTGCCGTCAAGCCTAGCGGCCCGTACGAGCAGTACTTC; cdr3_aa: CAVKPSGPYEQYF; j_call: TRBJ2-7; v_call: TRBV6-1; d_call: TRBD2; clone_size: .
cdr3_nt: TGCGCCAGCCACCACCCAGGGACTAGTAAACTCCTCTCCTACGAGCAGTACTTC; cdr3_aa: CASHHPGTSKLLSYEQYF; j_call: TRBJ2-7; v_call: TRBV5-1; d_call: TRBD2; clone_size: .
cdr3_nt: TGTGCCAGCAGCCACCACGGCAGGGGGGCTGGAAACACCATATATTTT; cdr3_aa: CASSHHGRGAGNTIYF; j_call: TRBJ1-3; v_call: TRBV7-6; d_call: TRBD1; clone_size: .
cdr3_nt: TGTGCCAGCAGTTACTACAGGGGATCGTCAGATACGCAGTATTTT; cdr3_aa: CASSYYRGSSDTQYF; j_call: TRBJ2-3; v_call: TRBV6-5; d_call: TRBD1; clone_size: .
cdr3_nt: TGCGCCAGCAGCTTGGATCCAGCTACCTACAATGAGCAGTTCTTC; cdr3_aa: CASSLDPATYNEQFF; j_call: TRBJ2-1; v_call: TRBV5-1; d_call: .; clone_size: .
cdr3_nt: TGCAGTGCTAGCTCGGGGGTCTACGAGCAGTACTTC; cdr3_aa: CSASSGVYEQYF; j_call: TRBJ2-7; v_call: TRBV20-1; d_call: .; clone_size: .
cdr3_nt: TGTGCCAGCAGCGAGAAACGCTTGGGGGAGCAGTACTTC; cdr3_aa: CASSEKRLGEQYF; j_call: TRBJ2-7; v_call: TRBV9; d_call: .; clone_size: .
cdr3_nt: TGTGCCAGCAGCCAAGTACAGGGTTCGAGCGGTGAGCAGTTCTTC; cdr3_aa: CASSQVQGSSGEQFF; j_call: TRBJ2-1; v_call: TRBV4-2; d_call: .; clone_size: few
cdr3_nt: TGCAGTGCTAGCGGACAGGTCTCCTACGAGCAGTACTTC; cdr3_aa: CSASGQVSYEQYF; j_call: TRBJ2-7; v_call: TRBV20-1; d_call: TRBD1; clone_size: once
cdr3_nt: TGTGCCAGCAGCCTTCAGACAGGATGGGGCTACACCTTC; cdr3_aa: CASSLQTGWGYTF; j_call: TRBJ1-2; v_call: TRBV9; d_call: .; clone_size: .
cdr3_nt: TGTGCCAGCAGTGGAAAGAGGGGGCTTATAACCCTCCACTTT; cdr3_aa: CASSGKRGLITLHF; j_call: TRBJ1-6; v_call: TRBV27; d_call: TRBD1; clone_size: .
cdr3_nt: TGCGCCAGCAGCCAAGATGCTTTTCGGGGACTGAGCTCCTACGAGCAGTACTTC; cdr3_aa: CASSQDAFRGLSSYEQYF; j_call: TRBJ2-7; v_call: TRBV4-3; d_call: .; clone_size: .
cdr3_nt: TGTGCCACCAGCAGCCTATGGACAGGAGACACCGGGGAGCTGTTTTTT; cdr3_aa: CATSSLWTGDTGELFF; j_call: TRBJ2-2; v_call: TRBV15; d_call: TRBD1; clone_size: .
cdr3_nt: TGTGCCAGCAGTTGGGACTACACAGATACGCAGTATTTT; cdr3_aa: CASSWDYTDTQYF; j_call: TRBJ2-3; v_call: TRBV6-6; d_call: TRBD2; clone_size: few